This record looks at one TCR beta chain sequence and its context. Its antigen remains unidentified. The record has no base qualities; no much larger clone is one base away. CDR1 and CDR2 were assigned from the germline V gene as SQVTM and ANQGSEA. Inclusive of the bounding cysteine and phenylalanine, the CDR3 is 14 residues long. The CDR3 DNA has 42 bases and is translated from base 1. Ends trimmed: V by 2 bases, J by 6 bases; bases unmatched to a gene: 5. Libraries were made using RT-PCR. TCRdb names Illumina HiSeq 2500 as the instrument used. TCRdb redid the processing of the public reads, applying fastp at Q25 and MiXCR, and retained in-frame beta chains. Each entry merges the rows of one CDR3 protein and shows their most common DNA and genes. Within this sample are about 520,000 distinct CDR3 sequences, with approximately 7.2% of them counted one time only. The top ten hold around 14% of the sample.

This specimen comes from a study of response to subunit inactivated influenza vaccine (dated by TCRdb to between 2018 and 2020). With respect to the entire study: Deep quantitative T cell receptor repertoire profiling was used in the study to track responses to a trivalent subunit inactivated influenza vaccine. On the study overall, not on this receptor specifically: The authors proposed that each seasonal influenza vaccination may bring in only a limited number of new T cells.

The clonotype originates from a man between 50 and 75 years old who received an inactivated influenza vaccine. Donor details come from another sample of the same person, matched by shared clones. The material was PBMCs from blood, obtained less than 30 months after vaccination. Here the chain combines TRBV29-1 and TRBJ2-7, with 12 central nucleotides matching TRBD1. The sequence in DNA is TGCAGCGTTGAATTGGGACAGGGGGCGGGCGAGCAGTACTTC. The resulting protein is CSVELGQGAGEQYF.